The sequence of this T cell receptor (beta chain) was determined in a study of blood T cell repertoires in COVID-19 (dated by TCRdb to 2020 to 2021). In terms of the full investigation: The collaborator samples originated in the United States, Italy and Spain and spanned the acute and convalescent phases of COVID-19. The prospective study material was composed of cDNA or gDNA derived from T cells, B-cell-depleted T cells, or PBMCs. The repertoires were made available in a free public database intended to serve as a resource for research on the immune response to SARS-CoV-2. Deeply sampled blood TCRbeta repertoires from subjects exposed to, actively infected with, or recovered from COVID-19 were included in the dataset. Where HLA class I and class II types were available, the types were taken from metadata supplied by the sample provider, not from assay-based typing. Samples were obtained from the ongoing ImmuneRACE study (first 160 participants) and from 1,254 subjects provided by 6 global collaborators. The sample metadata nearly always contained a de-identified subject ID, COVID-19 status, age in years and sex. Study-level results and caveats: How much clinical and demographic metadata was included differed by source and by participant, and the metadata was provided uncurated.

One collaborating source in Seattle enrolled patients during active infection and followed them longitudinally through the course of disease. Whole blood was collected in K2EDTA tubes by collaborating institutions according to the institutions' own protocols. For TCRbeta analysis, collaborator samples were shipped as frozen whole blood, as isolated PBMCs, or as DNA extracted from either sample type. On this clone itself: This receptor's antigen is unknown. No base quality information exists; no much larger clone differs at one position.

The immunoSEQ Assay, a bias-controlled multiplex PCR, was used to amplify TCRbeta CDR3 regions from genomic DNA. Processing in the source paper ran as follows. Within the assay, amplification of reference gene primers was used to estimate how many nucleated cells each sample contained. To quantify the absolute abundance of each unique TCRbeta CDR3 rearrangement, sequence reads were collapsed and filtered. For each sample, productive Simpson clonality was calculated by taking the square root of Simpson's diversity index across productive rearrangements. TCRdb carries this immuneACCESS record with in-frame sequences only. Its versions omit some clonotypes, under half of them owing to an unresolved V gene in the studies checked, with the rest unexplained. V, J and clone size were drawn from that table, and D and trimming were deduced from the DNA. For this sample there are a few hundred thousand clones; nearly 90% appear just once. Jointly, the top ten make up around 1.9% of the sample.

This sequence was found in a woman in her thirties with COVID-19, enrolled during active disease. The sample consisted of peripheral blood.

The CDR3 region: CASSVGSKNTEAFF. In nucleotide form, the sequence is TGTGCCAGCAGCGTGGGCTCAAAGAACACTGAAGCTTTCTTT. The chain is made from TRBV9 and TRBJ1-1, with the D gene too uncertain to name. The germline V gene yields SGDLS for CDR1 and YYNGEE for CDR2. The CDR3 goes from the cysteine to the phenylalanine over 14 residues. The only DNA kept is the CDR3, 42 bases in frame from the first base. V and J are truncated by 2 bases and 1 base respectively, leaving an intervening sequence of 9 bases.